Below are 10 T cell receptor beta chains sequenced from a single sample in a study of long-term antiretroviral therapy in people with HIV. Researchers ran immunoSEQ v3.0 at survey level. Sequencing used immunoSEQ multiplex PCR; TCRdb keeps in-frame clones, though not all of them. The data show 20,000 to 25,000 clones, roughly 82% seen once. The sample in question was unsorted PBMCs, obtained 0.1 years before starting antiretroviral therapy. The origin of the receptors is a man between 18 and 35 years old with HIV.

The chain has TRBV29-1 and TRBJ2-7, with TRBD1 matching over 10 bases. Germline V gene sequence: CDR1 SQVTM, CDR2 ANQGSEA. This CDR3 comprises 13 residues. J was trimmed by 6 bases and V by 1 base; bases with no gene match: 3. The CDR3 region has the DNA TGCAGCGTTGAAGGACAGGGGGCAGGCGAGCAGTACTTC. Translated, it gives CSVEGQGAGEQYF.

The chain links TRBV13 to TRBJ2-6; unclear D gene. Germline values: CDR1 PRHDT, CDR2 FYEKMQ (reference sequence). The CDR3 has 18 residues. Trimming cost V 3 bases and J 2 bases, with 17 bases left between them. CDR3 loop: CASSLTPYRSPGANVLTF. The CDR3, as DNA: TGTGCCAGCAGCTTGACGCCCTATCGGAGCCCTGGGGCCAACGTCCTGACTTTC.

The J gene is TRBJ1-1, the V gene TRBV5-1; D remains ambiguous. Deletions cut 6 bases from V and 1 base from J, with 10 bases between. CDR1 is SGHRS and CDR2 is YFSETQ in the germline V gene. This CDR3 is 13 amino acids long. The CDR3, as DNA: TGCGCCAGCAACTTTGAGGAGAACACTGAAGCTTTCTTT. Encoded protein: CASNFEENTEAFF.

This clone was counted once. The chain is built from TRBV5-4 and TRBJ1-2; TRBD1 is a possible D gene (6 bases). Germline CDR1 SGHNT, CDR2 YYREEE (reference sequence). The CDR3 contains 14 residues. The V and J ends lost 0 bases and 6 bases respectively, with 12 bases between them. The CDR3 reads CASSLGEGGDGYTF. In nucleotides, the CDR3 is TGTGCCAGCAGCTTGGGAGAAGGGGGGGATGGCTACACCTTC. Based on the CDR3 plus reference TRBV5-4 and TRBJ1-2, the full variable domain is ETGVTQSPTHLIKTRGQQVTLRCSSQSGHNTVSWYQQALGQGPQFIFQYYREEENGRGNFPPRFSGLQFPNYSSELNVNALELDDSALYLCASSLGEGGDGYTFGSGTRLTVV.

This rearrangement joins TRBV29-1 to TRBJ1-5; possibly TRBD1 for D (5 bases). CDR1 is SQVTM and CDR2 is ANQGSEA in the germline V gene. Trimming took off 6 bases at V and 1 base at J, with 16 bases between the two ends. This CDR3 is built from 15 residues. The CDR3 DNA reads TGCAGCGTGAGTCTAGGGGTAGGGAGCAATCAGCCCCAGCATTTT. This sequence encodes CSVSLGVGSNQPQHF.

CDR3 sequence: CASSHRGVREGSTYEQYF. The CDR3 DNA is TGTGCCAGCAGTCATAGGGGTGTGCGGGAGGGAAGTACCTACGAGCAGTACTTC. This chain connects TRBV7-8 to TRBJ2-7, with 9 positions matching TRBD2. The CDR3 contains 18 residues. The germline V gene has CDR1 SGHVS and CDR2 FQNEAQ. Unmatched junction bases numbered 17, after V lost 6 bases and J lost 2 bases.

V usage is TRBV11-2 and J usage is TRBJ2-7; maybe TRBD1 (5 bases). The CDR3 extends over 15 amino acids. Trimming stripped 5 bases from V and 3 bases from J, with 17 bases between. CDR1 is SGHAT, CDR2 FQNNGV, per germline. The CDR3 here is CASSKGAGPNYEQYF. CDR3 nucleotide sequence: TGTGCCAGCAGCAAAGGGGCAGGTCCCAACTACGAGCAGTACTTC.

J is TRBJ2-5 and V is TRBV18; TRBD2 matches at 10 bases. Germline V gene lookup returns CDR1 KGHSH and CDR2 LQKENI. Trimming cost V 3 bases and J 0 bases; bases outside gene matches: 10. The CDR3 has 18 amino acids. CDR3 DNA sequence: TGTGCCAGCTCACCCCCGGGGCAAGCGGGAGGGGACCAAGAGACCCAGTACTTC. It encodes CASSPPGQAGGDQETQYF.

The chain has TRBV18 and TRBJ2-3; TRBD1 agrees at 9 bases. V gave up 3 bases and J gave up 6 bases; unmatched junction bases: 4. This CDR3 contains 14 residues. Germline CDR1 reads KGHSH; CDR2 reads LQKENI. The CDR3 spells CASSPTGGSDTQYF. The CDR3 region has the DNA TGTGCCAGCTCACCGACAGGGGGGTCCGATACGCAGTATTTT.

The J gene is TRBJ2-3, the V gene TRBV12-5; D uncertain. Trimming cost V 3 bases and J 0 bases, with 13 bases left between them. This CDR3 contains 16 residues. Looked up from germline, CDR1 is LGHNT and CDR2 is FRNRAP. The CDR3 region has the DNA TGTGCTAGTGGTTTCGGGTGGGCGTCTAGCACAGATACGCAGTATTTT. This gives the protein CASGFGWASSTDTQYF.